This T cell receptor (beta chain) emerged from a study of CD8+CD57+ T cells in acquired aplastic anemia. The wider study: CD4+ and CD8+ cells, once sorted, gave DNA averaging about 3 ug. Study-wide results and caveats: Between patients and controls, CD8+ Simpson's diversity did not vary significantly.

The germline gives CDR1 ENHRY, CDR2 SYGVKD. The CDR3 consists of 14 residues. The junction had 8 bases not matched to a gene; V was cut back by 6 bases and J by 10 bases. Patients chosen for sequencing had shown CD8+CD57+ cell expansion by flow cytometry. All patients were therapy-naive when blood was sampled. Both TCR beta VDJ combination and CDR3 sequence profiling were carried out. Genomic DNA was the template for this profiling. TCRdb re-called the reads through MiXCR, storing one row per CDR3 protein. The data show 210,000 or so distinct CDR3 sequences, around 50% seen once. Turning to this clonotype: No antigen is known for it.

Material: sorted CD4+, CD8+, or CD8+CD57+ T cells (not recorded which) from PBMCs. The receptor was isolated from a human donor with aplastic anemia. The rearrangement uses TRBV10-3 and TRBJ2-1; 11 positions match TRBD2. CDR3 sequence: CAIRLTSGVSEQFF. CDR3 DNA: TGTGCCATCAGACTGACTAGCGGGGTCTCAGAGCAGTTCTTC.